This TCR beta chain was retrieved from a study of cytomegalovirus exposure and HLA in healthy donors. Points from the study as a whole: According to an earlier analysis, most TCR beta V segments yielded productive rearrangements about 90% or about 30% of the time. V segments that were indistinguishable, TRBV6-2 and TRBV6-3 among them, were omitted from analysis. Serostatus for CMV was the only available immune exposure information.

While unrecorded immune exposures were likely, the donors were nominally healthy when sampled. The CDR3 contains 15 residues. Germline assignment: CDR1 SGHDN and CDR2 FVKESK. Trimming at V came to 2 bases and at J to 7 bases, leaving 1 base not matched to a gene. Comment on this clone: The antigen remains unidentified.

Researchers ran the PCR with 60 Vbeta and 13 Jbeta primers. Generated by immunoSEQ multiplex PCR, the TCRdb table keeps only in-frame clones and is missing some. The sample yields around 130,000 clones, 81% seen once. V usage is TRBV14 and J usage is TRBJ2-2, with 13 bases identical to TRBD2. This receptor was taken from a middle-aged man in good health and CMV-seronegative. Material for sequencing was PBMCs. DNA for the CDR3: TGTGCCAGCAGCCAATGGACTAGCGGGAGCGGGGAGCTGTTTTTT. Its translation is CASSQWTSGSGELFF.